This section outlines one TCR beta chain sequence together with its context. The sample comes from a study of T cell changes during pregnancy in multiple sclerosis. Using immunoSEQ multiplex PCR, the repertoire was profiled, and TCRdb retains in-frame clones only, with some absent. Of tens of thousands of clones in the sample, roughly 94% were seen once. Germline V gene data show CDR1 as SGHRS and CDR2 as YFSETQ. CDR3 size: 14 residues. The V and J ends lost 6 bases and 5 bases, in that order; junction bases with no gene match: 6. This material consisted of peripheral blood, taken in the third trimester of pregnancy. The V and J genes are TRBV5-1 and TRBJ2-2, with 8 bases fitting TRBD1. This receptor was taken from a female donor with multiple sclerosis, enrolled in a pregnancy study. The CDR3, as DNA: TGCGCCAGCACCACAGGGGGTCCTACCGGGGAGCTGTTTTTT. It yields the protein CASTTGGPTGELFF.